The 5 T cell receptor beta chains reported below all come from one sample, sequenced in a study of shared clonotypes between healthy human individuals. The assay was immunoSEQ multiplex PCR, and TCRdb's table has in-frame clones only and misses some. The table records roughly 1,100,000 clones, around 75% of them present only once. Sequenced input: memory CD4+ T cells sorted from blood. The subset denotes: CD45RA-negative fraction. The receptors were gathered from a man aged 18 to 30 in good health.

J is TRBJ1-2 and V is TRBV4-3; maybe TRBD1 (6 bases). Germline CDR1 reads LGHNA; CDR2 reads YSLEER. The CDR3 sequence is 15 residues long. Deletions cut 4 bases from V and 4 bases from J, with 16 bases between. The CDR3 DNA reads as TGCGCCAGCAGCCCGGAAAGGGGGGGCGGCTATGGCTACACCTTC. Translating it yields CASSPERGGGYGYTF.

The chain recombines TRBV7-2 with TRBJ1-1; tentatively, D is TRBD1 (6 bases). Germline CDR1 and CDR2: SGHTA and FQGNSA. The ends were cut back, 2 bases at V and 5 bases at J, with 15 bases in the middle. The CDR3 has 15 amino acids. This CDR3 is CASSLNGGAGTEAFF. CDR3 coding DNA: TGTGCCAGCAGCTTAAACGGGGGCGCGGGGACTGAAGCTTTCTTT.

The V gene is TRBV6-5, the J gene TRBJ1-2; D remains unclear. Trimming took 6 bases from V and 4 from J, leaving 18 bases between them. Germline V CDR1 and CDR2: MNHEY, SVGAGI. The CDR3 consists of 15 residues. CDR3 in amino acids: CASSPYDSSAYGYTF. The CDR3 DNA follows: TGTGCCAGCAGCCCCTATGACTCAAGCGCCTATGGCTACACCTTC.

The CDR3 loop reads CASSSGRYYSNQPQHF. CDR3 coding DNA: TGTGCCAGCAGTTCCGGACGGTACTATAGCAATCAGCCCCAGCATTTT. This chain joins TRBV6-7 and TRBJ1-5; D call uncertain. TRBV6-7 is annotated as an ORF whose role is uncertain. The V gene lost 4 bases and the J gene lost 0 bases, with 13 bases spanning the gap. The CDR3 is 16 residues long.

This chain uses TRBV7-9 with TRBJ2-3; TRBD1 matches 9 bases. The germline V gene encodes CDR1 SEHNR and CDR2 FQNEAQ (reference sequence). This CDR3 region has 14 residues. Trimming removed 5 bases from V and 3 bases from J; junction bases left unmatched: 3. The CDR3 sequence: CASSPGQGTDTQYF. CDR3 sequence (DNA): TGTGCCAGCAGCCCCGGACAGGGGACAGATACGCAGTATTTT.